Listed below are T cell receptor beta chains from one sample, sequenced in a study of blood T cell repertoires in COVID-19. Generated by immunoSEQ multiplex PCR, the TCRdb table keeps only in-frame clones and is missing some. This sample has roughly 250,000 clones, with under 90% found just once. The sequenced sample was peripheral blood. The source is a woman aged 55-69 years with active or convalescent COVID-19. Both conserved end residues are part of each CDR3. The D gene is left open where the match is weak. The size entry is marked missing in some rows and otherwise reads once, few, many or a size class.

CASSRLTGVLIDTQYF TGTGCCAGCTCACGGTTGACAGGGGTCCTTATAGATACGCAGTATTTT . TRBJ2-3 16 TRBV18 TRBD1
CASSLGPSGPQETQYF TGTGCCAGCAGCTTAGGTCCTAGCGGGCCACAAGAGACCCAGTACTTC . TRBJ2-5 16 TRBV7-2 TRBD2
CASSYSWTDYGYTF TGTGCCAGCAGTTACTCGTGGACAGATTATGGCTACACCTTC many TRBJ1-2 14 TRBV6-5 .
CASSSAGTGPGNTIYF TGCGCCAGCAGCTCGGCCGGGACAGGCCCTGGAAACACCATATATTTT . TRBJ1-3 16 TRBV5-1 TRBD1
CASSQASGGRRDQYF TGTGCCAGCAGCCAAGCTAGCGGGGGCCGGAGGGACCAGTACTTC . TRBJ2-5 15 TRBV4-2 TRBD2
CASSSQGAPLYEQYF TGTGCCAGCAGCTCACAGGGGGCTCCACTCTACGAGCAGTACTTC . TRBJ2-7 15 TRBV7-3 TRBD1
CASSKETGQGILGYTF TGTGCCAGCAGCAAAGAGACGGGACAGGGCATATTAGGCTACACCTTC once TRBJ1-2 16 TRBV21-1 .
CASSHRDRVGYGYTF TGCGCCAGCAGCCACCGGGACAGGGTGGGCTATGGCTACACCTTC . TRBJ1-2 15 TRBV4-1 TRBD1
CASSPYMLAGNEQFF TGTGCCAGCAGCCCCTATATGCTGGCGGGCAATGAGCAGTTCTTC once TRBJ2-1 15 TRBV7-8 .
CASSSRGGGAYNEQFF TGTGCCAGCAGCTCCCGTGGGGGGGGTGCCTACAATGAGCAGTTCTTC once TRBJ2-1 16 TRBV7-3 TRBD2
CASSAPRQGSYEQYF TGTGCCAGCAGTGCCCCCCGACAGGGCTCCTACGAGCAGTACTTC . TRBJ2-7 15 TRBV6-4 TRBD1
CASSPNRLARYNEQFF TGTGCCAGCAGCCCAAACCGACTAGCAAGGTACAATGAGCAGTTCTTC . TRBJ2-1 16 TRBV5-6 TRBD2
CASSFGQGGNEQFF TGTGCCAGCAGCTTTGGGCAGGGGGGCAATGAGCAGTTCTTC . TRBJ2-1 14 TRBV7-2 .
CASSPAAGGMGNEQFF TGCGCCAGCAGCCCCGCAGCGGGGGGGATGGGCAATGAGCAGTTCTTC once TRBJ2-1 16 TRBV4-3 TRBD2
CSASGVVGTGVGQPQHF TGCAGTGCTAGTGGGGTGGTGGGTACAGGGGTGGGTCAGCCCCAGCATTTT . TRBJ1-5 17 TRBV20-1 TRBD1
CASSNPPSGTQYF TGTGCCAGCAGCAACCCCCCGAGTGGTACGCAGTATTTT once TRBJ2-3 13 TRBV12-3/TRBV12-4 .
CASSKPPGHANTGELFF TGTGCCAGCAGCAAGCCTCCGGGACACGCCAACACCGGGGAGCTGTTTTTT . TRBJ2-2 17 TRBV11-2 .
CASSQGQGADYGYTF TGTGCCAGCAGCCAAGGACAGGGAGCGGACTATGGCTACACCTTC . TRBJ1-2 15 TRBV3-1/TRBV3-2 TRBD1
CASRRSGSANEKLFF TGTGCCAGCAGACGATCAGGGTCTGCTAATGAAAAACTGTTTTTT . TRBJ1-4 15 TRBV2 .
CASSPGDPGRVVETQYF TGTGCCAGCTCGCCGGGGGACCCAGGAAGGGTAGTAGAGACCCAGTACTTC . TRBJ2-5 17 TRBV18 .
CASSPQGQGLNTEAFF TGTGCCAGCTCACCACAGGGACAGGGGCTGAACACTGAAGCTTTCTTT . TRBJ1-1 16 TRBV18 TRBD1
CASGSRESKNTEAFF TGTGCTAGTGGATCCAGGGAATCCAAGAACACTGAAGCTTTCTTT . TRBJ1-1 15 TRBV12-5 .
CASSPDRGPVETQYF TGTGCCAGCAGCCCGGACAGGGGGCCTGTTGAGACCCAGTACTTC . TRBJ2-5 15 TRBV9 TRBD1
CASSSGGNTDTQYF TGTGCCAGTAGTTCGGGGGGGAACACAGATACGCAGTATTTT . TRBJ2-3 14 TRBV19 TRBD2
CASSVQGETQYF TGTGCCAGCAGCGTTCAGGGGGAGACCCAGTACTTC once TRBJ2-5 12 TRBV9 .
CASSQDGGGGSPLHF TGCGCCAGCAGCCAAGATGGGGGCGGGGGGTCACCCCTCCACTTT . TRBJ1-6 15 TRBV4-1 .
CASSFGQDPYGYTF TGTGCCAGCAGCTTCGGACAGGATCCCTATGGCTACACCTTC . TRBJ1-2 14 TRBV7-9 TRBD1
CASSFQGAGNSPLHF TGTGCCAGCAGCTTCCAGGGGGCGGGTAATTCACCCCTCCACTTT . TRBJ1-6 15 TRBV7-2 TRBD1
CASSLGGGGYEQYF TGTGCCAGCAGCTTAGGCGGCGGGGGCTACGAGCAGTACTTC . TRBJ2-7 14 TRBV11-2 TRBD2
CAWTSGRNTGELFF TGTGCCTGGACTAGCGGGCGGAACACCGGGGAGCTGTTTTTT . TRBJ2-2 14 TRBV30 TRBD2
CASGTGGFTF TGTGCCAGTGGGACAGGGGGCTTCACCTTC once TRBJ1-2 10 TRBV12-3/TRBV12-4 TRBD1
CASSLGRGQPQHF TGTGCCAGCAGCTTAGGCAGGGGTCAGCCCCAGCATTTT . TRBJ1-5 13 TRBV7-2 .
CASSQIGTVYGYTF TGTGCCAGCAGCCAAATCGGGACAGTATATGGCTACACCTTC . TRBJ1-2 14 TRBV3-1/TRBV3-2 TRBD1
CSVGLAGGHHEQFF TGCAGCGTAGGACTAGCGGGGGGGCACCATGAGCAGTTCTTC . TRBJ2-1 14 TRBV29-1 TRBD2
CASSSGLYTDTQYF TGTGCCAGCAGCTCGGGACTGTACACAGATACGCAGTATTTT . TRBJ2-3 14 TRBV7-9 .
CASSENSYSNQPQHF TGTGCCAGCAGTGAAAACAGTTATAGCAATCAGCCCCAGCATTTT . TRBJ1-5 15 TRBV2 .
CASSLPGLPRETQYF TGTGCCAGTAGTTTGCCCGGACTACCAAGAGAGACCCAGTACTTC . TRBJ2-5 15 TRBV19 .
CAWGDYYGYTF TGTGCCTGGGGTGACTACTATGGCTACACCTTC many TRBJ1-2 11 TRBV30 .
CASSPDGTGDTDTQYF TGTGCCAGCTCACCAGACGGGACAGGGGACACAGATACGCAGTATTTT . TRBJ2-3 16 TRBV18 TRBD1
CASSYRGGARDTEAFF TGTGCCAGCAGCTACCGAGGTGGGGCAAGGGACACTGAAGCTTTCTTT . TRBJ1-1 16 TRBV7-8 .
CASSFGVDEQFF TGTGCCAGCAGTTTCGGGGTCGATGAGCAGTTCTTC . TRBJ2-1 12 TRBV27 .
CASSFSGGASDTQYF TGCGCCAGCAGCTTTAGCGGGGGGGCCTCGGATACGCAGTATTTT . TRBJ2-3 15 TRBV4-3 TRBD2
CASSRDRDHQPQHF TGTGCCAGCAGCCGGGACAGGGACCATCAGCCCCAGCATTTT . TRBJ1-5 14 TRBV6-5 TRBD1
CASSEQGSSEKLFF TGTGCCAGTAGTGAACAGGGGTCATCGGAAAAACTGTTTTTT . TRBJ1-4 14 TRBV19 TRBD1
CASSLVGGELAFF TGTGCCAGCAGCTTAGTGGGGGGGGAGTTAGCTTTCTTT . TRBJ1-1 13 TRBV7-8 .
CASSDRVSHQPQHF TGTGCCAGCAGTGACAGGGTGTCACATCAGCCCCAGCATTTT few TRBJ1-5 14 TRBV6-1 .
CASSLGTGSNQPQHF TGTGCCAGCAGCTTAGGGACAGGGAGCAATCAGCCCCAGCATTTT once TRBJ1-5 15 TRBV7-8 TRBD1
CAIGTGSTDTQYF TGTGCCATCGGGACAGGGAGCACAGATACGCAGTATTTT . TRBJ2-3 13 TRBV10-3 TRBD1
CASSLAVSDGYTF TGTGCCAGCAGCTTAGCGGTGAGCGATGGCTACACCTTC . TRBJ1-2 13 TRBV7-9 .
CASSPRGVAYEQYF TGTGCCAGCAGTCCACGCGGGGTGGCCTACGAGCAGTACTTC . TRBJ2-7 14 TRBV6-5 .
CASSFRGSHSPLHF TGTGCCAGCAGTTTCAGGGGGAGTCATTCACCCCTCCACTTT . TRBJ1-6 14 TRBV28 TRBD1
CASSLSTGISYEQYF TGTGCCAGCAGCCTGAGCACAGGGATCTCCTACGAGCAGTACTTC . TRBJ2-7 15 TRBV7-8 .
CASSLRGHSHEQYF TGTGCCAGCAGTTTACGCGGGCACTCCCACGAGCAGTACTTC . TRBJ2-7 14 TRBV27 .
CAWSVRGPGYTF TGTGCCTGGAGTGTTAGGGGTCCCGGCTACACCTTC . TRBJ1-2 12 TRBV30 .
CASSDRANTEAFF TGTGCCAGCTCTGACAGGGCGAACACTGAAGCTTTCTTT . TRBJ1-1 13 TRBV18 TRBD1
CASSYPSGGAGDTQYF TGTGCCAGCAGTTACCCTAGCGGGGGGGCTGGAGATACGCAGTATTTT . TRBJ2-3 16 TRBV6-6 TRBD2
CASSPDRDTEAFF TGTGCCAGCAGCCCGGACAGGGACACTGAAGCTTTCTTT . TRBJ1-1 13 TRBV7-8 TRBD1